This TCR beta chain was documented in a study of T cell changes during pregnancy in multiple sclerosis (dated by TCRdb to between 2018 and 2020). Describing the broader study: The study examined how the T cell repertoire changed over the course of pregnancy in women with multiple sclerosis.

Library preparation was by the immunoSEQ multiplex PCR assay. Here the immuneACCESS table is served through TCRdb, limited to in-frame sequences with V and J called. Missing clones are a known gap in these copies; in checked studies unresolved V genes cover under half, and the rest lacks a known reason. The sample table contains 85,000 to 95,000 clones; only one count was recorded for 91% of them. Roughly 1.7% of the sample is held by the ten biggest clonotypes. Taken from the germline V gene, the CDR1 and CDR2 loops are SGHAT and FQNNGV. The CDR3 numbers 15 residues from cysteine through phenylalanine. Only the CDR3 DNA stays, 45 bases, in frame from base 1. V drops 1 base and J drops 5 bases, leaving 11 bases in between. With respect to this clone: Its antigen remains undetermined. Per-base quality was not reported, and no clone a single base away is much larger than it.

The sequence was collected from a female donor in good health, enrolled as a control in a pregnancy study. Sequenced here: peripheral blood, sampled after pregnancy. The rearrangement joined TRBV11-2 to TRBJ2-2, and TRBD2 may be the D gene, going by 6 matching bases. The nucleotide sequence reads as follows: TGTGCCAGCAGCTTAGTCGCGGGGTCGACCGGGGAGCTGTTTTTT. This sequence encodes CASSLVAGSTGELFF.